This T cell receptor (beta chain) is from a study of blood T cell repertoires in COVID-19. Study as a whole: The origin of the acute and convalescent COVID-19 samples was the United States, Italy and Spain. The cDNA or gDNA used as material had been derived from T cells, B-cell-depleted T cells, or PBMCs.

CDR3 length equals 18 residues. CDR1 is LNHDA, CDR2 SQIVND, per germline (reference sequence). Trimming removed 8 bases at V and 0 bases at J, with 23 bases between. Produced via immunoSEQ multiplex PCR; TCRdb's table is partial and in-frame only. The sample has roughly 500,000 clones; 80% to 90% are singletons. This clone was seen a handful of times. This TCR came from a human donor in a cohort sampled during active COVID-19. Material for sequencing was peripheral blood. The gene calls are TRBV19 and TRBJ1-5, with TRBD1 as a possible D gene (6 bases). In DNA form, the CDR3 reads TGTGCCAGTCGTCGAAAGCAGGGGCGACTCTATAGCAATCAGCCCCAGCATTTT. As protein: CASRRKQGRLYSNQPQHF. Supplemented by reference TRBV19 and TRBJ1-5, the full variable domain reads DGGITQSPKYLFRKEGQNVTLSCEQNLNHDAMYWYRQDPGQGLRLIYYSQIVNDFQKGDIAEGYSVSREKKESFPLTVTSAQKNPTAFYLCASRRKQGRLYSNQPQHFGDGTRLSIL.